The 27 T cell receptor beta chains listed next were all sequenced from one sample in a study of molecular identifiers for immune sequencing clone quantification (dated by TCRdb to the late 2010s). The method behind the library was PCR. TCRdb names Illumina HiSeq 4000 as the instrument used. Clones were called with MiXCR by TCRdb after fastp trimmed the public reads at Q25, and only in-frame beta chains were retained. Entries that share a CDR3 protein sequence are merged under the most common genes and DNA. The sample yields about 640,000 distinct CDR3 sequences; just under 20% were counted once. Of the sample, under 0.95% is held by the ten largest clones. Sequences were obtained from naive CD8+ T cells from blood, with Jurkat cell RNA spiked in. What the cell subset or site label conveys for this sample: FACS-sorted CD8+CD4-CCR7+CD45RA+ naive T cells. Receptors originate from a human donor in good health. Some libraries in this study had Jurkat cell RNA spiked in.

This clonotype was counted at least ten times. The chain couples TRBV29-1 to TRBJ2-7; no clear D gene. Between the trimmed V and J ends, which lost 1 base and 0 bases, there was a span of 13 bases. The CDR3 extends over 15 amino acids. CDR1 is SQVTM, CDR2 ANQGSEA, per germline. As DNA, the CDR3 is TGCAGCGTTGAAGTATCTGGCCGAAACTCCTACGAGCAGTACTTC. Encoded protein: CSVEVSGRNSYEQYF.

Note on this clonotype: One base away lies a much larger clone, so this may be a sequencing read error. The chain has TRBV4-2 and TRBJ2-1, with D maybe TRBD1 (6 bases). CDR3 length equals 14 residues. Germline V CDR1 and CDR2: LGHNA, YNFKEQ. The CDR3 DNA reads TGTGCCAGCAGCCCCGGACAGTCCTATAATGAGCGGTTCTTC. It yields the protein CASSPGQSYNERFF.

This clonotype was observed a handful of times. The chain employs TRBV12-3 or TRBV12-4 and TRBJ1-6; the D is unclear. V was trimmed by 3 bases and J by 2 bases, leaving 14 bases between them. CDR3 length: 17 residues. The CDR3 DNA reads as TGTGCCAGCAGTTTGGCCTTGGATGGGACCTATAATTCACCCCTCCACTTT. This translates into CASSLALDGTYNSPLHF.

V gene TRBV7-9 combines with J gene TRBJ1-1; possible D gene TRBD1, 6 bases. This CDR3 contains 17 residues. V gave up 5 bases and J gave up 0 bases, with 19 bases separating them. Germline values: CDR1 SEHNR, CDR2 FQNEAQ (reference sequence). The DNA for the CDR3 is TGTGCCAGCAGCCATCCCCAGGGGTACAGTCTGAACACTGAAGCTTTCTTT. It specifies CASSHPQGYSLNTEAFF. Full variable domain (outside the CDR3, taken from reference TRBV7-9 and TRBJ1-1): DTGVSQNPRHKITKRGQNVTFRCDPISEHNRLYWYRQTLGQGPEFLTYFQNEAQLEKSRLLSDRFSAERPKGSFSTLEIQRTEQGDSAMYLCASSHPQGYSLNTEAFFGQGTRLTVV.

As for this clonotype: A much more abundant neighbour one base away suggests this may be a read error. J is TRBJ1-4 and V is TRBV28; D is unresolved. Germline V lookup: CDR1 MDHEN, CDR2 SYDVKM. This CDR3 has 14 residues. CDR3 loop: CASNTIQSNGKLFF. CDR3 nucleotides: TGTGCCAGCAACACCATACAGAGTAATGGAAAACTGTTTTTT. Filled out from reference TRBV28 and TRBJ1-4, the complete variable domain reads DVKVTQSSRYLVKRTGEKVFLECVQDMDHENMFWYRQDPGLGLRLIYFSYDVKMKEKGDIPEGYSVSREKKERFSLILESASTNQTSMYLCASNTIQSNGKLFFGSGTQLSVL.

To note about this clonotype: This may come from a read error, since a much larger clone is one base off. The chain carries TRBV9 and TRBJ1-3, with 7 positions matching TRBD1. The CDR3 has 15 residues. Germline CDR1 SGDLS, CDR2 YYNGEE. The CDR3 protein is CAGSADRASGNTIYF. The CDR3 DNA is TGTGCCGGCAGTGCCGACAGGGCCTCTGGAAACACCATATATTTT. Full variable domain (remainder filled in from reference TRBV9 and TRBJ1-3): DSGVTQTPKHLITATGQRVTLRCSPRSGDLSVYWYQQSLDQGLQFLIQYYNGEERAKGNILERFSAQQFPDLHSELNLSSLELGDSALYFCAGSADRASGNTIYFGEGSWLTVV.

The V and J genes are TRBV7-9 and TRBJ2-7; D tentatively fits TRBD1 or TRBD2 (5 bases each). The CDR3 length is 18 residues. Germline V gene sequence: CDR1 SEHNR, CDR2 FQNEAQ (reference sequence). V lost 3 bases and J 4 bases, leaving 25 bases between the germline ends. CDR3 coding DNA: TGTGCCAGCAGCTTTGGGGACCCGGGACGAGGTAACATTTACGAGCAGTACTTC. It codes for CASSFGDPGRGNIYEQYF.

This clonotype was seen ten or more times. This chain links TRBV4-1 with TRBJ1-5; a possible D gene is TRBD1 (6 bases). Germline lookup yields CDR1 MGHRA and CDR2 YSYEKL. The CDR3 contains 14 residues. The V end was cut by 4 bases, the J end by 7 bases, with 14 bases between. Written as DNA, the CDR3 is TGCGCCAGCAGCCTCACAGGGTATGACCAGCCCCAGCATTTT. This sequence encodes CASSLTGYDQPQHF.

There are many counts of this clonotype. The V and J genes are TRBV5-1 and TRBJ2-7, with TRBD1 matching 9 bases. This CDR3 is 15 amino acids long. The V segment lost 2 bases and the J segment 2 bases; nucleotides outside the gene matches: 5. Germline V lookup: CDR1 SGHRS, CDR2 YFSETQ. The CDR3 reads CASSLTQGAPYEQYF. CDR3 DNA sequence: TGCGCCAGCAGCTTAACACAGGGGGCGCCCTACGAGCAGTACTTC.

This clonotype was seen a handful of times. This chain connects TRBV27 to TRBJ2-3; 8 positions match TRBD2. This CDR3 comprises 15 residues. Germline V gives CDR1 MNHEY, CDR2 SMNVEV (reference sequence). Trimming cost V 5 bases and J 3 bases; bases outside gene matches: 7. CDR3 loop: CASSPPAGETDTQYF. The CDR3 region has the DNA TGTGCCAGCAGTCCGCCAGCGGGGGAGACAGATACGCAGTATTTT.

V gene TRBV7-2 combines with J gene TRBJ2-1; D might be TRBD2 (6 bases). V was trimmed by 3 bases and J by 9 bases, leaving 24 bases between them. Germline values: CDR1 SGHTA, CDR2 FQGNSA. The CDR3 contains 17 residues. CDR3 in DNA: TGTGCCAGCAGCTTTTCCCTATACGGGGGTTTAAGGAGTGAGCAGTTCTTC. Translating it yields CASSFSLYGGLRSEQFF.

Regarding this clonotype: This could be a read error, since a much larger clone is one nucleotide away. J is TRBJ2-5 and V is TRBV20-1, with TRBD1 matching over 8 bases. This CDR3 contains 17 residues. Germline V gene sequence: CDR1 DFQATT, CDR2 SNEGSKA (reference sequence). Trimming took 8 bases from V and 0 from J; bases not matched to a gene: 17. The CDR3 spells CSTPLVSGQVYQETQYF. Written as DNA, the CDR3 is TGCAGTACTCCGTTGGTTTCGGGACAGGTGTACCAAGAGACCCAGTACTTC.

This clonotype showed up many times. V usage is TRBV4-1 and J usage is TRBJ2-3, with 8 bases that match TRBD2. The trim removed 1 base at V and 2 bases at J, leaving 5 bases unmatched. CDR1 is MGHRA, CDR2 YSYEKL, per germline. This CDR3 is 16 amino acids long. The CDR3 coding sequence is TGCGCCAGCAGCCAAGTTGCGGGGGGTACCACAGATACGCAGTATTTT. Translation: CASSQVAGGTTDTQYF.

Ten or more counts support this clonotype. CDR3 protein: CASSLAQSYEQYF. The CDR3 bases are TGTGCCAGCAGCTTGGCACAGAGCTACGAGCAGTACTTC. V is TRBV7-9 and J is TRBJ2-7; D uncertain. This CDR3 spans 13 amino acids. The germline CDR1 and CDR2 sequences are SEHNR and FQNEAQ (reference sequence). The V end was cut by 3 bases, the J end by 3 bases, with 9 bases between.

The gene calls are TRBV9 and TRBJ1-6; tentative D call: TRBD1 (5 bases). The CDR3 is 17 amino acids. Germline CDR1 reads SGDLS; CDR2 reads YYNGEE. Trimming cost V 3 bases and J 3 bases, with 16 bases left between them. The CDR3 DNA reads TGTGCCAGCAGCGAGGGACCGGGGGAAGTCTATAATTCACCCCTCCACTTT. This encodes CASSEGPGEVYNSPLHF.

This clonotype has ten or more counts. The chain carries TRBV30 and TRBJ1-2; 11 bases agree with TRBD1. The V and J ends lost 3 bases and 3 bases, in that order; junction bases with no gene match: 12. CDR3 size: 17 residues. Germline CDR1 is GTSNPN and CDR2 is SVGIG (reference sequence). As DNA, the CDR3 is TGTGCCTGGAGAGGGACCCGGACAGGGGGCGCGGACTATGGCTACACCTTC. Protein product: CAWRGTRTGGADYGYTF.

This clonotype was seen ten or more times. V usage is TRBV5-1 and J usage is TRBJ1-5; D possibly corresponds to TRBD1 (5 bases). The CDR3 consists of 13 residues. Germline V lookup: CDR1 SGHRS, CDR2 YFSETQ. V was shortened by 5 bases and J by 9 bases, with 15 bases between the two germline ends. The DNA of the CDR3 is TGCGCCAGCAGAGAACAGGACTCAGGGCCCCAGCATTTT. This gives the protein CASREQDSGPQHF.

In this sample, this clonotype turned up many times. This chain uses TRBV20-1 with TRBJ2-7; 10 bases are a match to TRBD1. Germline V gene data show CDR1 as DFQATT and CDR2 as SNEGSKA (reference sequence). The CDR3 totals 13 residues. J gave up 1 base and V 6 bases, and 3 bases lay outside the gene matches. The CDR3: CSAGTGESYEQYF. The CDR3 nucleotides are TGCAGTGCGGGGACAGGGGAGTCCTACGAGCAGTACTTC.

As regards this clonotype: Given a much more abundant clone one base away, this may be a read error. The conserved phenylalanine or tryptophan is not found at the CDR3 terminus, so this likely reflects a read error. This CDR3 is CASTGVTYEQYS. The CDR3 DNA reads as TGTGCCAGCACTGGGGTAACCTACGAGCAGTACTCC. The chain carries TRBV7-9 and TRBJ2-7; D gene ambiguous. Germline V gene lookup returns CDR1 SEHNR and CDR2 FQNEAQ (reference sequence). The V and J ends lost 7 bases and 2 bases respectively, with 9 bases between them. The CDR3 covers 12 residues.

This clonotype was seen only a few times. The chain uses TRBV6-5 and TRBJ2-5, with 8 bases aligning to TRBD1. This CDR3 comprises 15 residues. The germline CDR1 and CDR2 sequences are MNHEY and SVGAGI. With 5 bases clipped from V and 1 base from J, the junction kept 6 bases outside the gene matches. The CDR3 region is CASSLHGQGQETQYF. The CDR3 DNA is TGTGCCAGCAGTCTACACGGACAGGGCCAAGAGACCCAGTACTTC.

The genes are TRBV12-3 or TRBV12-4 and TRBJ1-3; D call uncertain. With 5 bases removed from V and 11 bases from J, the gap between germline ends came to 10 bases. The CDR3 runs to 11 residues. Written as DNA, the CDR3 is TGTGCCAGCAGTCTATTGGCGGCCATATATTTT. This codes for CASSLLAAIYF.

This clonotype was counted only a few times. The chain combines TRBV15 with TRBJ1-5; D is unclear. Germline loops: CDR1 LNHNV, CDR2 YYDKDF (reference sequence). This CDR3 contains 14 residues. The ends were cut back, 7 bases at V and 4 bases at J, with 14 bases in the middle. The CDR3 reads CATMGGQPNQPQHF. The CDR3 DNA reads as TGTGCCACCATGGGCGGGCAGCCTAATCAGCCCCAGCATTTT.

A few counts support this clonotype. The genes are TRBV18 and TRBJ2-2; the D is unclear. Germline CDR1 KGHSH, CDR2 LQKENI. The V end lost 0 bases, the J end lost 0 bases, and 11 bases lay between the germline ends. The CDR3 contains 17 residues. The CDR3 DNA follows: TGTGCCAGCTCACCACCTCCCCCGTTCGCGAACACCGGGGAGCTGTTTTTT. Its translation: CASSPPPPFANTGELFF.

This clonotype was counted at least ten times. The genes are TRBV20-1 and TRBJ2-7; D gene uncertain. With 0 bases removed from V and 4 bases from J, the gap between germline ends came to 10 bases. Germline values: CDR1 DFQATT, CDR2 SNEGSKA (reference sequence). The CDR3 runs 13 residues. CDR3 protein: CSARDPVGYEQYF. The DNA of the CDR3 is TGCAGTGCTAGAGACCCCGTAGGGTACGAGCAGTACTTC.

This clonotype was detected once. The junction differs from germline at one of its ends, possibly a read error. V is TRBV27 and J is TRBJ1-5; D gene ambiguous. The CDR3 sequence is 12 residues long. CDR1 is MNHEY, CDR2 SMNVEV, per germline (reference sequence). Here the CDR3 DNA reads TGTGTCAGCAGTTCCCCCCCGGACCCCCAGCATTTT. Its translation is CVSSSPPDPQHF.

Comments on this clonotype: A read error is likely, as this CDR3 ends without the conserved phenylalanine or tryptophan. CDR3: CASSYSGAYEQYL. The CDR3 DNA reads as TGTGCCAGCAGTTACTCAGGCGCTTACGAGCAGTACCTC. The chain is built from TRBV6-2 or TRBV6-3 and TRBJ2-7, with D hard to call. The CDR3 extends over 13 amino acids. CDR1 is MNHEY and CDR2 is SVGEGT in the germline V gene. V lost 0 bases to trimming and J lost 4 bases, with 7 bases between them.

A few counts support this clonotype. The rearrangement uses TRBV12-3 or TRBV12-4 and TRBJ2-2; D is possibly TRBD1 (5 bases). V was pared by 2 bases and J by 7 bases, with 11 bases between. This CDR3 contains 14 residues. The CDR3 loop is CASSLLQGGGELFF. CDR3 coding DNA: TGTGCCAGCAGTTTACTGCAGGGCGGCGGGGAGCTGTTTTTT.